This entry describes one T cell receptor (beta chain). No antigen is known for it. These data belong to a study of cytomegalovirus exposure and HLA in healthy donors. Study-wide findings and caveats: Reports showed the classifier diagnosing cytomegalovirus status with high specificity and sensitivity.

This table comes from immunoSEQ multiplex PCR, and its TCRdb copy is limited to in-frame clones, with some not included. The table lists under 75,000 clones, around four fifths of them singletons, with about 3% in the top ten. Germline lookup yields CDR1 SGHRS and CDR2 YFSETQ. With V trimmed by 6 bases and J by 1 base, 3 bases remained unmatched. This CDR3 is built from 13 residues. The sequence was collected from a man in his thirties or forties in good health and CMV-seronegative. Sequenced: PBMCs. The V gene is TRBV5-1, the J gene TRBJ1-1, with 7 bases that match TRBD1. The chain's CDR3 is CASNTGENTEAFF. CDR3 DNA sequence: TGCGCCAGCAACACAGGGGAGAACACTGAAGCTTTCTTT.